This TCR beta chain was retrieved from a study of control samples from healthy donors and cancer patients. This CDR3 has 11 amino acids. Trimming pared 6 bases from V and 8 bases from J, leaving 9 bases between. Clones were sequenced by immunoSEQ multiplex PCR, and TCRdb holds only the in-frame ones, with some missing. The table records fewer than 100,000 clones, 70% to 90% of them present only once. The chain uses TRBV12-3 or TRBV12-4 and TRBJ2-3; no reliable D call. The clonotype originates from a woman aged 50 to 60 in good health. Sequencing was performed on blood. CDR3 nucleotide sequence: TGTGCCAGCAGCCAGGAAGGTACGCAGTATTTT. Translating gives CASSQEGTQYF.